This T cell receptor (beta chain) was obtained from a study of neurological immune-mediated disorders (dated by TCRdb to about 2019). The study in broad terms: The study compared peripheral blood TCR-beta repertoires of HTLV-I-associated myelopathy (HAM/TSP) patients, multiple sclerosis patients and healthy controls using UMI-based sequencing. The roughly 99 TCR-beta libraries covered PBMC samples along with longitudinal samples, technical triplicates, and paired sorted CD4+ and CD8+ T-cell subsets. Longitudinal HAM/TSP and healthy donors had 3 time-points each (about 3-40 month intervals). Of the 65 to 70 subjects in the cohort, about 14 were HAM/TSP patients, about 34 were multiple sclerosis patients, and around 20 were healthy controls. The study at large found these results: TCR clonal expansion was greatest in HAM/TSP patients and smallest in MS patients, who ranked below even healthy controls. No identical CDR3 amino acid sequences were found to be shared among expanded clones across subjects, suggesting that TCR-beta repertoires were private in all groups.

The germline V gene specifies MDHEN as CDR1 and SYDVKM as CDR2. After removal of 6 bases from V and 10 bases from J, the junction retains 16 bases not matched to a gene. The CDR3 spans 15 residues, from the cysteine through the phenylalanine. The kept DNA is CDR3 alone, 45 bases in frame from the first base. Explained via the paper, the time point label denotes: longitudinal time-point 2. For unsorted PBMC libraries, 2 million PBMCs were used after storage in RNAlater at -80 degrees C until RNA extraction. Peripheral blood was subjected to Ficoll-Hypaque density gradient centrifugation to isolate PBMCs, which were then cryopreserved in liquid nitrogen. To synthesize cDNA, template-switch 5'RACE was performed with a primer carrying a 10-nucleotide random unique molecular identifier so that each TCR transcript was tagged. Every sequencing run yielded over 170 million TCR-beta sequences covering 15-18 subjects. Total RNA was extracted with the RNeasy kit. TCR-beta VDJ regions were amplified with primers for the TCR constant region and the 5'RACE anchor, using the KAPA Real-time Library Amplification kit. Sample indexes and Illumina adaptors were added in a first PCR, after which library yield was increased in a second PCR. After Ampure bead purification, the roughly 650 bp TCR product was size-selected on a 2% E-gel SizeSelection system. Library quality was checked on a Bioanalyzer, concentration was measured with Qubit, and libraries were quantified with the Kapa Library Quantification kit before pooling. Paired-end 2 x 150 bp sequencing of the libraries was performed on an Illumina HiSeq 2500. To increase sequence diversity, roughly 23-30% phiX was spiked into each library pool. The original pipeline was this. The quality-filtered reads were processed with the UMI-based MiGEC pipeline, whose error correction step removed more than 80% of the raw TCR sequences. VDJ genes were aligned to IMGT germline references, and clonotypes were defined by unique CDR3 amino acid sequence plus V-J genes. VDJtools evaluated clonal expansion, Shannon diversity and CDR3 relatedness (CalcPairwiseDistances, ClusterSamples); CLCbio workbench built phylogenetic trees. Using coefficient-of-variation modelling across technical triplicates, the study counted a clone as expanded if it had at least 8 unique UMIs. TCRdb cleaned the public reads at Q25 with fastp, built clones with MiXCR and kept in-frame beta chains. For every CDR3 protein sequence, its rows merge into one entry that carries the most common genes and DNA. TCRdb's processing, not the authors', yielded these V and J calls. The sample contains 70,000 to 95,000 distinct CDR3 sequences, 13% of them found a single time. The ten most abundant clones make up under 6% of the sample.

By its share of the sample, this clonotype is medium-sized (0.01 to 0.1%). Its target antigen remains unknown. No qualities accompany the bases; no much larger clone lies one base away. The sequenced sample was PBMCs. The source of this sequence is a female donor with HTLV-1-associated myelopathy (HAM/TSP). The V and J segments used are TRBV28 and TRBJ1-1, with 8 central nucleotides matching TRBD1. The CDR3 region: CASSSLGTGRRGAFF. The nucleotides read TGTGCCAGCAGCTCTCTCGGGACAGGCAGAAGGGGAGCTTTCTTT.